Listed below are T cell receptor beta chains from one sample, sequenced in a study of blood T cell repertoires in COVID-19. Clones were read by immunoSEQ multiplex PCR, and TCRdb kept only the in-frame ones, dropping some. The sample holds 55,000 to 75,000 clones, 70% to 75% seen once. Source material: peripheral blood. The receptors stem from a man aged 55 to 70 with acute or convalescent COVID-19. The CDR3 runs from the conserved cysteine through the conserved F or W. A D gene is named only where the DNA matches it firmly. Size is stated for part of the rows, as once, few or many counts, or as a class when the clone is expanded.

j_call: TRBJ1-2
d_call: TRBD1
clone_size: -
v_call: TRBV7-3
cdr3_aa: CASSLTARGDGYTF
cdr3_nt: TGTGCCAGCAGCTTAACCGCCAGGGGGGACGGCTACACCTTC

j_call: TRBJ2-3
d_call: TRBD1
clone_size: -
v_call: TRBV24-1
cdr3_aa: CATSEFTGVGDTQYF
cdr3_nt: TGTGCCACCAGTGAGTTTACAGGGGTGGGAGATACGCAGTATTTT

j_call: TRBJ2-7
d_call: TRBD1
clone_size: once
v_call: TRBV6-5
cdr3_aa: CASRDTGEAYEQYF
cdr3_nt: TGTGCCAGCAGAGACACAGGGGAAGCCTACGAGCAGTACTTC

j_call: TRBJ2-7
d_call: TRBD1
clone_size: few
v_call: TRBV28
cdr3_aa: CASTDGQGANSYEQYF
cdr3_nt: TGTGCCAGCACCGACGGGCAGGGGGCGAACTCCTACGAGCAGTACTTC

j_call: TRBJ1-1
d_call: TRBD1
clone_size: -
v_call: TRBV6-5
cdr3_aa: CASSYVAGGILLEAFF
cdr3_nt: TGTGCCAGCAGTTACGTGGCAGGGGGCATACTACTAGAAGCTTTCTTT

j_call: TRBJ1-2
d_call: -
clone_size: -
v_call: TRBV6-5
cdr3_aa: CASNQPGSYTF
cdr3_nt: TGTGCCAGCAATCAACCAGGGAGCTACACCTTC

j_call: TRBJ1-3
d_call: -
clone_size: many
v_call: TRBV2
cdr3_aa: CASRQGGDTIYF
cdr3_nt: TGTGCCAGCAGACAGGGTGGGGACACCATATATTTT

j_call: TRBJ1-2
d_call: TRBD1
clone_size: -
v_call: TRBV19
cdr3_aa: CASSRQGDYGYTF
cdr3_nt: TGTGCCAGTAGTAGACAGGGAGACTATGGCTACACCTTC

j_call: TRBJ2-2
d_call: TRBD1
clone_size: -
v_call: TRBV5-1
cdr3_aa: CASSLNDRGYTGELFF
cdr3_nt: TGCGCCAGCAGCTTGAACGACAGGGGTTACACCGGGGAGCTGTTTTTT

j_call: TRBJ2-1
d_call: -
clone_size: -
v_call: TRBV3-1/TRBV3-2
cdr3_aa: CASSQRGEGDEQFF
cdr3_nt: TGTGCCAGCAGTCAGAGAGGAGAGGGCGATGAGCAGTTCTTC

j_call: TRBJ2-2
d_call: TRBD2
clone_size: -
v_call: TRBV6-4
cdr3_aa: CASSARGGGTGELFF
cdr3_nt: TGTGCCAGCAGTGCCCGGGGGGGCGGCACCGGGGAGCTGTTTTTT

j_call: TRBJ2-7
d_call: TRBD1
clone_size: -
v_call: TRBV7-9
cdr3_aa: CASTPGQGAHGEQYF
cdr3_nt: TGTGCCAGCACCCCTGGACAGGGGGCTCATGGGGAGCAGTACTTC

j_call: TRBJ2-7
d_call: -
clone_size: -
v_call: TRBV12-3/TRBV12-4
cdr3_aa: CASRRAYEQYF
cdr3_nt: TGTGCCAGCAGGCGGGCCTACGAGCAGTACTTC

j_call: TRBJ1-4
d_call: -
clone_size: -
v_call: TRBV6-5
cdr3_aa: CASTLLVDMKEKLFF
cdr3_nt: TGTGCCAGCACCCTTCTTGTCGACATGAAAGAAAAACTGTTTTTT

j_call: TRBJ1-2
d_call: TRBD1
clone_size: -
v_call: TRBV25-1
cdr3_aa: CASSQGGQGYYGYTF
cdr3_nt: TGTGCCAGCAGTCAGGGGGGACAGGGCTACTATGGCTACACCTTC

j_call: TRBJ1-5
d_call: -
clone_size: -
v_call: TRBV27
cdr3_aa: CASRSRPASNQPQHF
cdr3_nt: TGTGCCAGCCGGAGCCGACCCGCTAGCAATCAGCCCCAGCATTTT

j_call: TRBJ2-2
d_call: TRBD2
clone_size: -
v_call: TRBV11-2
cdr3_aa: CASSLYATSGGGGELFF
cdr3_nt: TGTGCCAGCAGCTTATACGCGACTAGCGGGGGAGGCGGGGAGCTGTTTTTT

j_call: TRBJ2-2
d_call: TRBD1
clone_size: -
v_call: TRBV3-1/TRBV3-2
cdr3_aa: CASSRDTGGTGELFF
cdr3_nt: TGTGCCAGCAGCCGCGACACAGGGGGGACCGGGGAGCTGTTTTTT

j_call: TRBJ1-1
d_call: -
clone_size: -
v_call: TRBV7-9
cdr3_aa: CASSLNPGSTEAFF
cdr3_nt: TGTGCCAGCAGCTTAAATCCGGGGAGCACTGAAGCTTTCTTT

j_call: TRBJ2-5
d_call: TRBD1
clone_size: -
v_call: TRBV5-1
cdr3_aa: CASSSLGQSQETQYF
cdr3_nt: TGCGCCAGCAGCTCCCTGGGACAGTCTCAAGAGACCCAGTACTTC

j_call: TRBJ2-1
d_call: -
clone_size: -
v_call: TRBV7-9
cdr3_aa: CASSYRLGRAGDEQFF
cdr3_nt: TGTGCCAGCAGCTACCGTCTGGGGAGAGCAGGCGATGAGCAGTTCTTC

j_call: TRBJ2-7
d_call: -
clone_size: few
v_call: TRBV7-6
cdr3_aa: CASSLDSPTRGSTYEQYF
cdr3_nt: TGTGCCAGCAGCTTGGACAGTCCGACTCGCGGGAGCACCTACGAGCAGTACTTC

j_call: TRBJ1-6
d_call: -
clone_size: -
v_call: TRBV18
cdr3_aa: CASSSASVEGSPLHF
cdr3_nt: TGTGCCAGCTCATCGGCTTCAGTAGAGGGTTCACCCCTCCACTTT

j_call: TRBJ1-6
d_call: -
clone_size: -
v_call: TRBV30
cdr3_aa: CAWKSRGARPNSPLHF
cdr3_nt: TGTGCCTGGAAGAGTCGGGGGGCAAGACCTAATTCACCCCTCCACTTT

j_call: TRBJ1-1
d_call: -
clone_size: -
v_call: TRBV14
cdr3_aa: CASSQPGRLGAVGTEAFF
cdr3_nt: TGTGCCAGCAGCCAGCCCGGCCGACTGGGGGCTGTCGGTACTGAAGCTTTCTTT

j_call: TRBJ2-1
d_call: -
clone_size: many
v_call: TRBV19
cdr3_aa: CASKIQGDEQFF
cdr3_nt: TGTGCCAGTAAAATACAGGGCGATGAGCAGTTCTTC

j_call: TRBJ2-6
d_call: -
clone_size: -
v_call: TRBV18
cdr3_aa: CASSPDRWIFSGANVLTF
cdr3_nt: TGTGCCAGCTCTCCCGACAGGTGGATCTTCTCTGGGGCCAACGTCCTGACTTTC

j_call: TRBJ2-7
d_call: TRBD1
clone_size: -
v_call: TRBV19
cdr3_aa: CASSIEGTGSYEQYF
cdr3_nt: TGTGCCAGTAGTATTGAGGGGACAGGATCCTACGAGCAGTACTTC

j_call: TRBJ1-4
d_call: -
clone_size: once
v_call: TRBV15
cdr3_aa: CATSRSYRSANEKLFF
cdr3_nt: TGTGCCACCAGCAGATCCTACAGGAGTGCTAATGAAAAACTGTTTTTT

j_call: TRBJ2-7
d_call: -
clone_size: -
v_call: TRBV10-3
cdr3_aa: CAISELGQTPYEQYF
cdr3_nt: TGTGCCATCAGTGAGTTAGGACAGACACCCTACGAGCAGTACTTC

j_call: TRBJ2-3
d_call: -
clone_size: few
v_call: TRBV15
cdr3_aa: CATSRDLASSTDTQYF
cdr3_nt: TGTGCCACCAGCAGAGATCTAGCGAGCAGCACAGATACGCAGTATTTT

j_call: TRBJ2-5
d_call: TRBD2
clone_size: -
v_call: TRBV7-9
cdr3_aa: CASSLAKTSGGAGETQYF
cdr3_nt: TGTGCCAGCAGCTTAGCCAAAACTAGCGGGGGGGCAGGCGAGACCCAGTACTTC

j_call: TRBJ1-1
d_call: -
clone_size: few
v_call: TRBV5-1
cdr3_aa: CASSTTATGEAFF
cdr3_nt: TGCGCCAGCAGCACCACAGCCACCGGCGAAGCTTTCTTT

j_call: TRBJ2-2
d_call: -
clone_size: -
v_call: TRBV7-6
cdr3_aa: CASRTGTGELFF
cdr3_nt: TGTGCCAGCAGGACAGGAACCGGGGAGCTGTTTTTT

j_call: TRBJ1-1
d_call: -
clone_size: -
v_call: TRBV2
cdr3_aa: CASSGRGIGNTEAFF
cdr3_nt: TGTGCCAGCAGTGGGAGGGGAATTGGGAACACTGAAGCTTTCTTT